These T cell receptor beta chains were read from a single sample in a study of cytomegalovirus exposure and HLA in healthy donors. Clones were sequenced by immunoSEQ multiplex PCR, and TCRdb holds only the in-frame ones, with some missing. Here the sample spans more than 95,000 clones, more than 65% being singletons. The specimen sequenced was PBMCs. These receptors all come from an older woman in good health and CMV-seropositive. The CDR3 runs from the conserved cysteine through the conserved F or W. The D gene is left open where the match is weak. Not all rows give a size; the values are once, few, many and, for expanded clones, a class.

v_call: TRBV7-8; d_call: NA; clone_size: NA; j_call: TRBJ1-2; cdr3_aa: CASSLSGYGYTF; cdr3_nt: TGTGCCAGCAGCTTATCGGGTTATGGCTACACCTTC
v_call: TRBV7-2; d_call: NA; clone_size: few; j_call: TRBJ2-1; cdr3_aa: CASSLDLGEQFF; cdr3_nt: TGTGCCAGCAGCTTAGATCTAGGCGAGCAGTTCTTC
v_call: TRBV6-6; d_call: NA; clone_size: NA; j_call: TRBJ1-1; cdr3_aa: CASTEAENTEAFF; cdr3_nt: TGTGCCAGCACTGAGGCTGAGAACACTGAAGCTTTCTTT
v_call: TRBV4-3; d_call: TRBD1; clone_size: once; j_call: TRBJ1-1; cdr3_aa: CASSRTTLRGPAEAFF; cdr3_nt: TGCGCCAGCAGCCGGACCACCCTTAGGGGGCCCGCTGAAGCTTTCTTT
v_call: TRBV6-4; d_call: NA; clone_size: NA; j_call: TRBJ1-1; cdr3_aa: CASSANQGNTEAFF; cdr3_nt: TGTGCCAGCAGTGCGAATCAGGGGAACACTGAAGCTTTCTTT
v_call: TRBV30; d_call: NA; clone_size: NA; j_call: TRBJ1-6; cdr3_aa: CAWSRGPLNSPLHF; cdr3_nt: TGTGCCTGGAGCAGGGGTCCCCTAAATTCACCCCTCCACTTT
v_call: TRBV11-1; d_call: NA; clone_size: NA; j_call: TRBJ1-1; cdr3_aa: CASSLPGRAPEAFF; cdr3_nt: TGTGCCAGCAGCTTACCAGGCCGAGCCCCTGAAGCTTTCTTT
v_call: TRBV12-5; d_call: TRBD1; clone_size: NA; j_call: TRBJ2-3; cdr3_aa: CASGLGTGDADTQYF; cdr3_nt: TGTGCTAGTGGTTTGGGAACAGGGGATGCAGATACGCAGTATTTT
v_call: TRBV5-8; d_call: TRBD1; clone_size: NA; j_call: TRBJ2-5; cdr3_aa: CASNPGQGGETQYF; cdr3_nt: TGTGCCAGCAATCCGGGACAGGGTGGAGAGACCCAGTACTTC
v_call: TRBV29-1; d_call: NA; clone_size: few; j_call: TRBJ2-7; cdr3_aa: CSVGGSPYEQYF; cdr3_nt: TGCAGCGTTGGAGGCAGTCCCTACGAGCAGTACTTC
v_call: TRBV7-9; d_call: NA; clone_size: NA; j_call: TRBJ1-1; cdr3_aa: CASSPKNRVGTEAFF; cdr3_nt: TGTGCCAGCAGCCCTAAGAACAGGGTAGGGACTGAAGCTTTCTTT
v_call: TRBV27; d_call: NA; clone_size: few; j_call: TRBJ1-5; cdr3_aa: CASSLWGGAFSNQPQHF; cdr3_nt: TGTGCCAGCAGTTTGTGGGGAGGTGCGTTTAGCAATCAGCCCCAGCATTTT
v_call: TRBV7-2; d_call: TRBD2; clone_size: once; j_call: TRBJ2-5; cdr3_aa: CASSLGLAGLGETQYF; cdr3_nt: TGTGCCAGCAGCCTAGGACTAGCGGGGTTAGGGGAGACCCAGTACTTC
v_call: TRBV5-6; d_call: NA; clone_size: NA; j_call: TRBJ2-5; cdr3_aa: CASSYRRVGQETQYF; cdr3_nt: TGTGCCAGCAGCTACCGGAGGGTAGGTCAAGAGACCCAGTACTTC
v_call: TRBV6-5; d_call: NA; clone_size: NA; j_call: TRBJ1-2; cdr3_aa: CASSYSGAYGYTF; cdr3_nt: TGTGCCAGCAGTTACTCGGGCGCCTATGGCTACACCTTC
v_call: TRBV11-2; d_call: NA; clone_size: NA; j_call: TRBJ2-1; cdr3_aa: CTSSSGVADSSYNEQFF; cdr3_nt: TGTACCAGCAGCTCTGGAGTAGCAGATAGCTCCTACAATGAGCAGTTCTTC
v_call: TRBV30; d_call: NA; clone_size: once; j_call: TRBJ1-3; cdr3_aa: CAWTLSGNTIYF; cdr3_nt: TGTGCCTGGACCCTTTCTGGAAACACCATATATTTT
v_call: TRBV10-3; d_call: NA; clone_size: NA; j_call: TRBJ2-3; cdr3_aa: CAISDVAGSTDTQYF; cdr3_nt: TGTGCCATCAGTGATGTGGCAGGGTCGACAGATACGCAGTATTTT
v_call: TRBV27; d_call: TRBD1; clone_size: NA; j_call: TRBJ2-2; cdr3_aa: CASRQGALNTGELFF; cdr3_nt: TGTGCCAGTAGACAGGGGGCGCTTAACACCGGGGAGCTGTTTTTT
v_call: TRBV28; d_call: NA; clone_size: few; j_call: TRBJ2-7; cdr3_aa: CASSPGGTVTYEQYF; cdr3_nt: TGTGCCAGCAGTCCGGGAGGGACAGTTACCTACGAGCAGTACTTC
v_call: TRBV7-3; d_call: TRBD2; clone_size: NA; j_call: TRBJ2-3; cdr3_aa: CASSLSGRLLDTQYF; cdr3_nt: TGTGCCAGCAGCCTTAGCGGGAGATTATTAGATACGCAGTATTTT
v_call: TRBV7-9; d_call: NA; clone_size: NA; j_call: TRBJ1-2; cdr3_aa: CASSLAGTNYGYTF; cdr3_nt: TGTGCCAGCAGCTTAGCGGGCACAAACTATGGCTACACCTTC
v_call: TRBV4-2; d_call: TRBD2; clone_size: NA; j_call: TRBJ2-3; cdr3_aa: CASSQSTSGSQYTQYF; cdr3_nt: TGTGCCAGCAGCCAGAGTACTAGCGGGAGCCAATATACGCAGTATTTT
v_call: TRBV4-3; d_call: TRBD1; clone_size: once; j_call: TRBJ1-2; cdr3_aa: CASSRGTGYGYTF; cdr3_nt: TGCGCCAGCAGCCGTGGGACAGGGTACGGCTACACCTTC